The 11 T cell receptor beta chains below were found in one sample sequenced in a study of T cells in Graves' hyperthyroidism and ophthalmopathy. Authors of the study amplified TCR beta CDR3 regions from RNA transcripts. First-round RT-PCR with HTBI primers amplified the TCR CDR3 region. One entry per CDR3 protein results from TCRdb running MiXCR on the multiplex PCR reads. The profile shows roughly 570,000 distinct CDR3 sequences, 35% to 55% of them singletons. The specimen was peripheral blood or thyroid tissue (not recorded which). These receptors originate from an adult woman with Graves' disease, either hyperthyroidism or ophthalmopathy (not recorded which).

The chain links TRBV2 to TRBJ2-7, with D unclear. V lost 6 bases and J lost 3, with 12 bases in between. The V gene's germline CDR1 is SNHLY and CDR2 FYNNEI. The CDR3 totals 13 residues. The CDR3 DNA follows: TGTGCCAGCAGACAAGACACGGGCTACGAGCAGTACTTC. It encodes CASRQDTGYEQYF.

This clonotype was seen a few times. The chain has TRBV13 and TRBJ2-7; D unresolved. CDR1 is PRHDT, CDR2 FYEKMQ, per germline (reference sequence). The CDR3 consists of 15 residues. Deletions cut 5 bases from V and 1 base from J, with 15 bases between. The CDR3: CASSVDVGDSYEQYF. CDR3 DNA sequence: TGTGCCAGCAGCGTAGACGTGGGCGATTCCTACGAGCAGTACTTC.

V usage is TRBV7-3 and J usage is TRBJ1-1; 9 nucleotides align to TRBD1. This CDR3 spans 15 amino acids. The trim removed 2 bases at V and 5 bases at J, leaving 6 bases unmatched. Germline values: CDR1 SGHTA, CDR2 FQGTGA. The CDR3 bases are TGTGCCAGCAGCTTACGACAGGGGGGACGTACTGAAGCTTTCTTT. Translation: CASSLRQGGRTEAFF.

This clonotype was detected many times. The chain couples TRBV19 to TRBJ1-2, with D possibly being TRBD1 (5 bases). The CDR3 runs to 12 residues. Germline V lookup: CDR1 LNHDA, CDR2 SQIVND (reference sequence). V was trimmed by 7 bases and J by 0 bases, leaving 6 bases between them. The CDR3 DNA reads TGTGCCAGTATACAGGCTAACTATGGCTACACCTTC. As protein: CASIQANYGYTF.

DNA of the CDR3: TGTGCCAGCAGTTTCCCCTACTATGGCTACACCTTC. Residues: CASSFPYYGYTF. This rearrangement joins TRBV28 to TRBJ1-2; D unclear. V gave up 3 bases and J gave up 3 bases, with 5 bases separating them. Germline V gene sequence: CDR1 MDHEN, CDR2 SYDVKM. This CDR3 has 12 amino acids.

This sequence joins TRBV6-6 and TRBJ1-6; D is possibly TRBD1 (5 bases). The V gene's germline CDR1 is MNHNY and CDR2 SVGAGI (reference sequence). The CDR3 is 18 amino acids. V was shortened by 4 bases and J by 5 bases, with 21 bases between the two germline ends. The CDR3 loop reads CASSSPYAPGRDNSPLHF. The CDR3 region has the DNA TGTGCCAGCAGTTCCCCTTACGCTCCGGGACGGGATAATTCACCCCTCCACTTT.

The rearrangement joins TRBV19 to TRBJ1-1, with D unresolved. Germline V gives CDR1 LNHDA, CDR2 SQIVND (reference sequence). This CDR3 is built from 14 residues. Trimming took 9 bases from V and 1 from J, leaving 15 bases between them. CDR3 loop: CASSGGIGNTEAFF. In DNA form, the CDR3 reads TGTGCCAGCAGTGGTGGGATCGGGAACACTGAAGCTTTCTTT. Supplemented by reference TRBV19 and TRBJ1-1, the full variable domain reads DGGITQSPKYLFRKEGQNVTLSCEQNLNHDAMYWYRQDPGQGLRLIYYSQIVNDFQKGDIAEGYSVSREKKESFPLTVTSAQKNPTAFYLCASSGGIGNTEAFFGQGTRLTVV.

On this clonotype: The junction differs from germline at one of its ends, possibly a read error. V and J are TRBV28 and TRBJ1-2; D remains ambiguous. Germline lookup yields CDR1 MDHEN and CDR2 SYDVKM. This CDR3 spans 13 amino acids. CDR3 protein: CASSLTENYGCTF. The CDR3 DNA reads as TGTGCCAGCAGTTTAACGGAAAACTATGGCTGCACCTTC.

The chain links TRBV10-3 to TRBJ2-5, with 11 bases fitting TRBD1. V lost 11 bases and J lost 4; bases outside the gene matches: 6. This CDR3 is built from 13 residues. The germline CDR1 and CDR2 sequences are ENHRY and SYGVKD. The CDR3 is CASRTGGLETQYF. CDR3 nucleotide sequence: TGTGCCTCGAGGACAGGGGGCTTAGAGACCCAGTACTTC.

The chain carries TRBV10-3 and TRBJ1-5, with 10 nucleotides matching TRBD1. CDR3 length: 16 residues. Germline V lookup: CDR1 ENHRY, CDR2 SYGVKD. V trimming: 3 bases; J trimming: 2 bases; junction bases outside the gene matches: 4. CDR3 DNA: TGTGCCATCAGTGAATCCGGGACAGGGGGCAATCAGCCCCAGCATTTT. Its protein is CAISESGTGGNQPQHF.

CDR3 nucleotide sequence: TGTGCCACCAGCTCAGGGCAGCCCCAGCATTTT. This codes for CATSSGQPQHF. The chain is built from TRBV15 and TRBJ1-5; maybe TRBD1 (5 bases). Between the trimmed V and J ends, which lost 5 bases and 7 bases, there was a span of 6 bases. CDR1 is LNHNV and CDR2 is YYDKDF in the germline V gene (reference sequence). The CDR3 sequence is 11 residues long.